A selection of T cell receptor beta chains follows, all from one sample in a study of OX40 agonist ivuxolimab in advanced cancers. Data came from immunoSEQ multiplex PCR; TCRdb stores just in-frame clones and leaves some out. Of more than 65,000 clones in the sample, around four fifths are singletons; the top ten hold 25%. The material sequenced was CD4+ or CD8+ T cells sorted from blood, taken in a trial of the OX40 agonist ivuxolimab. All receptors derive from an adult with an advanced solid tumor such as melanoma, head and neck, liver or kidney cancer. The CDR3 runs from the conserved cysteine through the conserved F or W. Each record gives: D gene, clone size, V gene, J gene, CDR3 protein, CDR3 DNA. The D gene is left open where the match is weak. Size values are once, few and many counts, or a class for expanded clones, and some rows have none.

d_call: NA; clone_size: NA; v_call: TRBV18; j_call: TRBJ1-5; cdr3_aa: CASSDRDHSNQPQHF; cdr3_nt: TGTGCCAGCTCCGACCGGGATCACTCCAATCAGCCCCAGCATTTT
d_call: TRBD1; clone_size: NA; v_call: TRBV27; j_call: TRBJ1-2; cdr3_aa: CASSLKTGGGYGYTF; cdr3_nt: TGTGCCAGCAGCCTGAAAACAGGGGGAGGCTATGGCTACACCTTC
d_call: NA; clone_size: NA; v_call: TRBV7-9; j_call: TRBJ1-2; cdr3_aa: CASSFGGSNYGYTF; cdr3_nt: TGTGCCAGCAGCTTTGGGGGCTCTAACTATGGCTACACCTTC
d_call: TRBD1; clone_size: NA; v_call: TRBV15; j_call: TRBJ2-3; cdr3_aa: CATSRDRVDRVGTDTQYF; cdr3_nt: TGTGCCACCAGCAGAGATCGAGTCGACAGGGTTGGCACAGATACGCAGTATTTT
d_call: NA; clone_size: NA; v_call: TRBV28; j_call: TRBJ1-4; cdr3_aa: CASSPHMDLYEKLFF; cdr3_nt: TGTGCCAGCAGTCCCCATATGGACCTGTATGAAAAACTGTTTTTT
d_call: NA; clone_size: NA; v_call: TRBV7-6; j_call: TRBJ2-6; cdr3_aa: CASSTAWGSGANVLTF; cdr3_nt: TGTGCCAGCAGCACCGCGTGGGGCTCTGGGGCCAACGTCCTGACTTTC
d_call: TRBD1; clone_size: NA; v_call: TRBV19; j_call: TRBJ1-3; cdr3_aa: CASSIRFRGYGNTIYF; cdr3_nt: TGTGCCAGTAGTATACGTTTCAGGGGGTACGGAAACACCATATATTTT
d_call: NA; clone_size: NA; v_call: TRBV27; j_call: TRBJ2-5; cdr3_aa: CASSSLERQETQYF; cdr3_nt: TGTGCCAGCAGTTCCTTAGAGAGGCAAGAGACCCAGTACTTC
d_call: TRBD1; clone_size: NA; v_call: TRBV6-1; j_call: TRBJ2-7; cdr3_aa: CASSETGQGPYEQYF; cdr3_nt: TGTGCCAGCAGTGAAACGGGACAGGGGCCCTACGAGCAGTACTTC
d_call: TRBD1; clone_size: once; v_call: TRBV7-6; j_call: TRBJ1-6; cdr3_aa: CASSSGQGARSPLHF; cdr3_nt: TGTGCCAGCAGCTCCGGACAGGGAGCGAGGTCACCCCTCCACTTT
d_call: NA; clone_size: NA; v_call: TRBV5-1; j_call: TRBJ2-5; cdr3_aa: CASSLVRETQYF; cdr3_nt: TGCGCCAGCAGCTTGGTAAGAGAGACCCAGTACTTC
d_call: NA; clone_size: NA; v_call: TRBV11-2; j_call: TRBJ2-2; cdr3_aa: CASSLSRAAANTGELFF; cdr3_nt: TGTGCCAGCAGCTTATCGAGAGCAGCCGCGAACACCGGGGAGCTGTTTTTT
d_call: NA; clone_size: NA; v_call: TRBV7-7; j_call: TRBJ2-1; cdr3_aa: CASTPRGVSSYNEQFF; cdr3_nt: TGTGCCAGCACCCCCCGCGGGGTATCGTCCTACAATGAGCAGTTCTTC
d_call: TRBD2; clone_size: NA; v_call: TRBV7-2; j_call: TRBJ2-3; cdr3_aa: CASSRIPSGGKGGTQYF; cdr3_nt: TGTGCCAGCAGCCGAATTCCTAGCGGGGGAAAGGGTGGTACGCAGTATTTT
d_call: NA; clone_size: NA; v_call: TRBV9; j_call: TRBJ2-2; cdr3_aa: CASSVGLAGELFF; cdr3_nt: TGTGCCAGCAGCGTAGGACTAGCCGGGGAGCTGTTTTTT